The 17 T cell receptor beta chains below come from one sample, sequenced in a study of blood T cell repertoires in COVID-19. Measured with immunoSEQ multiplex PCR; TCRdb has only the in-frame clones, and not every one. The sample carries 400,000 to 500,000 clones, 75% to 90% recorded once. Input material: peripheral blood. These receptors all stem from a woman in her thirties with active or convalescent COVID-19.

This rearrangement joins TRBV19 to TRBJ2-3; D might be TRBD1 (5 bases). The germline V gene encodes CDR1 LNHDA and CDR2 SQIVND (reference sequence). Trimming shortened V by 2 bases and J by 5 bases, and 11 bases separated the two germline ends. CDR3 length: 14 amino acids. The CDR3 nucleotides are TGTGCCAGTAGTATAATAGCAGGGCAAGATACGCAGTATTTT. It codes for CASSIIAGQDTQYF.

This sequence joins TRBV27 and TRBJ2-5; maybe TRBD2 (6 bases). V lost 5 bases and J lost 0, with 16 bases in between. Per the germline V gene, CDR1 is MNHEY and CDR2 is SMNVEV (reference sequence). CDR3 length: 16 residues. The CDR3 region has the DNA TGTGCCAGCAGTACCCGGACTAACCGATACCAAGAGACCCAGTACTTC. Its protein product is CASSTRTNRYQETQYF.

The CDR3 loop is CASSDFGRRTYNEQFF. The CDR3 region has the DNA TGTGCCAGCAGTGATTTTGGGAGACGGACCTACAATGAGCAGTTCTTC. The rearrangement uses TRBV6-1 and TRBJ2-1; D perhaps matches TRBD2 (5 bases). The CDR3 extends over 16 amino acids. V was cut by 3 bases and J by 2 bases, with 14 bases left in between. Germline-derived CDR1 and CDR2 are MNHNS and SASEGT.

This chain links TRBV6-5 with TRBJ2-3; 10 positions match TRBD2. Trimming at V came to 6 bases and at J to 1 base, leaving 4 bases not matched to a gene. Germline V lookup: CDR1 MNHEY, CDR2 SVGAGI. CDR3 length: 15 amino acids. The CDR3, as DNA: TGTGCCAGCAGGTGGCTAGCGGGGGGCACAGATACGCAGTATTTT. This sequence encodes CASRWLAGGTDTQYF.

V usage is TRBV25-1 and J usage is TRBJ2-7, with 7 bases aligning to TRBD1. The CDR3 totals 14 residues. Unmatched junction bases numbered 3, after V lost 4 bases and J lost 0 bases. Germline CDR1 MGHDK, CDR2 SYGVNS. DNA of the CDR3: TGTGCCAGCAGTGGAGGGGACAGCTCCTACGAGCAGTACTTC. Translated, it gives CASSGGDSSYEQYF.

The chain carries TRBV7-6 and TRBJ1-5; D uncertain. The V end was cut by 4 bases, the J end by 6 bases, with 16 bases between. CDR3 length: 15 residues. CDR1 and CDR2 from the germline V gene are SGHVS and FNYEAQ. The CDR3 nucleotides read TGTGCCAGCAGCTCGACTGGTGCAGGAGGTCAGCCCCAGCATTTT. As protein: CASSSTGAGGQPQHF.

The chain couples TRBV25-1 to TRBJ2-1, with a possible D match to TRBD2 (6 bases). CDR3 length: 15 residues. Germline values: CDR1 MGHDK, CDR2 SYGVNS. The ends were cut back, 4 bases at V and 5 bases at J, with 15 bases in the middle. CDR3 amino acids: CASSVAVLGDNEQFF. CDR3 in DNA: TGTGCCAGCAGTGTAGCGGTTTTGGGGGACAATGAGCAGTTCTTC.

CDR3 sequence (DNA): TGTGCCAGCAGCACTTACGGAGATAACTATGGCTACACCTTC. Protein: CASSTYGDNYGYTF. This chain uses TRBV11-2 with TRBJ1-2; D unclear. Trimming cost V 5 bases and J 1 base, with 11 bases left between them. CDR3 length equals 14 residues. CDR1 is SGHAT and CDR2 is FQNNGV in the germline V gene.

The sample holds a few counts of this clone. The rearrangement uses TRBV6-1 and TRBJ1-1, with 7 bases fitting TRBD1. The CDR3 has 14 residues. Germline-derived CDR1 and CDR2 are MNHNS and SASEGT. V lost 1 base and J lost 5; bases outside the gene matches: 4. CDR3 DNA: TGTGCCAGCAGTGAAGGACAGGGTTTGACTGAAGCTTTCTTT. It yields the protein CASSEGQGLTEAFF.

This clone was found a few times. The gene calls are TRBV27 and TRBJ1-2; possible D gene TRBD1, 5 bases. Looked up from germline, CDR1 is MNHEY and CDR2 is SMNVEV (reference sequence). With 8 bases removed from V and 8 bases from J, the gap between germline ends came to 24 bases. The CDR3 contains 15 residues. The CDR3 bases are TGTGCCAGCGCACCAGATCCAAAAGGGGTTGGGGGCTACACCTTC. As protein: CASAPDPKGVGGYTF.

The genes are TRBV4-1 and TRBJ1-2; TRBD1 matches at 7 bases. Germline CDR1 is MGHRA and CDR2 is YSYEKL. After removal of 0 bases from V and 3 bases from J, the junction contained 7 bases not matched to a gene. The CDR3 is 16 residues long. The CDR3 coding sequence is TGCGCCAGCAGCCAAGATTTGGGACAGCCCTACTATGGCTACACCTTC. Protein sequence: CASSQDLGQPYYGYTF.

This clone was observed a few times. The chain is built from TRBV6-5 and TRBJ1-6; TRBD1 matches at 9 bases. Germline V gene sequence: CDR1 MNHEY, CDR2 SVGAGI. The CDR3 extends over 14 amino acids. The trim removed 6 bases at V and 10 bases at J, leaving 7 bases unmatched. As DNA, the CDR3 is TGTGCCAGCAGGGATACAGGGGGCCGATCACCCCTCCACTTT. It yields the protein CASRDTGGRSPLHF.

The chain recombines TRBV7-2 with TRBJ2-1, with 11 bases that match TRBD2. Per the germline V gene, CDR1 is SGHTA and CDR2 is FQGNSA. CDR3 length equals 17 residues. V gave up 1 base and J gave up 4 bases; unmatched junction bases: 6. The CDR3 loop reads CASSLGLAGGSYNEQFF. CDR3 bases: TGTGCCAGCAGCTTAGGGCTAGCGGGGGGCTCGTACAATGAGCAGTTCTTC.

The V gene is TRBV5-4, the J gene TRBJ1-1, with D perhaps TRBD1 (6 bases). The ends were cut back, 4 bases at V and 6 bases at J, with 16 bases in the middle. The CDR3 contains 14 residues. CDR1 SGHNT and CDR2 YYREEE come from the germline V gene (reference sequence). This chain's CDR3 is CASSHSGAGAEAFF. The CDR3 DNA follows: TGTGCCAGCAGCCATTCAGGGGCCGGGGCTGAAGCTTTCTTT.

The V and J genes are TRBV13 and TRBJ2-2, with D maybe TRBD2 (6 bases). Germline V CDR1 and CDR2: PRHDT, FYEKMQ (reference sequence). This CDR3 comprises 18 residues. Trimming cost V 2 bases and J 0 bases, with 16 bases left between them. The CDR3 reads CASSLSAAGTSNTGELFF. The CDR3 DNA reads TGTGCCAGCAGCTTAAGCGCGGCGGGAACTTCGAACACCGGGGAGCTGTTTTTT.

V is TRBV4-1 and J is TRBJ2-5; 8 positions agree with TRBD2. Germline assignment: CDR1 MGHRA and CDR2 YSYEKL. CDR3 length: 17 residues. The J segment lost 3 bases and the V segment lost 1 base, leaving 10 bases of the junction unmatched. CDR3: CASSQGPRLAGEETQYF. CDR3 nucleotides: TGCGCCAGCAGCCAAGGCCCCCGGCTAGCGGGCGAAGAGACCCAGTACTTC.

The CDR3 nucleotides are TGCGCCAGCAGCCCCCGACGGGACAGAGGCCCTGAAGCTTTCTTT. Its translation is CASSPRRDRGPEAFF. This rearrangement joins TRBV4-1 to TRBJ1-1; TRBD1 matches at 7 bases. The CDR3 is 15 residues long. Germline V lookup: CDR1 MGHRA, CDR2 YSYEKL. The ends lost 4 bases at V and 6 bases at J; junction bases unmatched: 11.